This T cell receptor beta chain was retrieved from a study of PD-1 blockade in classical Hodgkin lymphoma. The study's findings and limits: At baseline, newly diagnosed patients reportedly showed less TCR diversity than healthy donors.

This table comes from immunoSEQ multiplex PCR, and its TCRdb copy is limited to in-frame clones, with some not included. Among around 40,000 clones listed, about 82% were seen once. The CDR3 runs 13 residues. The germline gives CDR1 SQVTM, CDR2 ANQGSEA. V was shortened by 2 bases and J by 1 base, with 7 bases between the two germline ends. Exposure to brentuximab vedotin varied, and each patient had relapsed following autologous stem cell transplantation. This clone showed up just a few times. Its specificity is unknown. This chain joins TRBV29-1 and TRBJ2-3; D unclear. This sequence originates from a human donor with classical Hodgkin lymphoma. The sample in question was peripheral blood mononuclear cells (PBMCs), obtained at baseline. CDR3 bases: TGCAGCGTTGAAAACCCGCGCACAGATACGCAGTATTTT. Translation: CSVENPRTDTQYF.